This T cell receptor (beta chain) was identified in a study of T cells in Graves' hyperthyroidism and ophthalmopathy. Study-wide results and limits: Blood also held most thyroid clonotypes expanded beyond 0.001.

Regions amplified from RNA transcripts were the TCR beta CDR3 regions. The HTBI primer set drove a first-round RT-PCR of the TCR CDR3. TCRdb analysed the multiplex PCR reads with MiXCR anew, one entry per CDR3 protein. Here the sample spans roughly 570,000 distinct CDR3 sequences, approximately 44% being singletons. In regard to this clonotype: What it binds is not known.

The sequenced sample consisted of peripheral blood or thyroid tissue (not recorded which). This TCR came from an adult woman with Graves' disease, either hyperthyroidism or ophthalmopathy (not recorded which).

This CDR3 reads CASSFQYQLAGKETQYF. In nucleotides, the CDR3 is TGTGCCAGCAGTTTCCAATACCAACTAGCGGGGAAAGAGACCCAGTACTTC. V and J are TRBV27 and TRBJ2-5, with 10 positions matching TRBD2. After removal of 3 bases from V and 3 bases from J, the junction contained 10 bases not matched to a gene. Germline loops: CDR1 MNHEY, CDR2 SMNVEV (reference sequence). The length of the CDR3 is 17 residues.